This entry lists 10 T cell receptor beta chains sequenced from one sample in a study of blood T cell repertoires in COVID-19. Assay used: immunoSEQ multiplex PCR; TCRdb lists only in-frame clones, some missing. The table shows over 150,000 clones, with 84% occurring only once. What was sequenced was peripheral blood. The receptor set was obtained from a man between 18 and 29 years old with active or convalescent COVID-19.

The rearrangement uses TRBV19 and TRBJ1-2; 7 nucleotides match TRBD1. After removal of 8 bases from V and 14 bases from J, the junction contained 14 bases not matched to a gene. Germline V gives CDR1 LNHDA, CDR2 SQIVND (reference sequence). The CDR3 consists of 12 residues. The CDR3 loop reads CASSQVRGTETF. The DNA of the CDR3 is TGTGCCAGTTCCCAAGTCCGGGGGACAGAAACCTTC.

The J gene is TRBJ1-2, the V gene TRBV11-2; D gene ambiguous. Germline V gives CDR1 SGHAT, CDR2 FQNNGV. The CDR3 length is 11 residues. V lost 0 bases and J 8 bases, leaving 4 bases between the germline ends. The DNA for the CDR3 is TGTGCCAGCAGCTTAGATATCGGCTACACCTTC. Protein: CASSLDIGYTF.

V is TRBV19 and J is TRBJ1-5; D remains unclear. The germline V gene encodes CDR1 LNHDA and CDR2 SQIVND (reference sequence). This CDR3 is built from 16 residues. V was pared by 1 base and J by 2 bases, with 12 bases between. The CDR3 DNA sequence: TGTGCCAGTAGTATAGTATATAGGAGGCGCAATCAGCCCCAGCATTTT. It translates to CASSIVYRRRNQPQHF.

This clone was picked up one time. The chain has TRBV6-5 and TRBJ1-2; TRBD1 matches at 7 bases. This CDR3 region has 11 residues. V was pared by 10 bases and J by 5 bases, with 4 bases of the junction left unmatched. Per the germline V gene, CDR1 is MNHEY and CDR2 is SVGAGI. CDR3 coding DNA: TGTGCCACCGGGACAGCATATGGCTACACCTTC. It encodes CATGTAYGYTF.

The chain carries TRBV19 and TRBJ2-2, with 8 bases identical to TRBD1. Germline CDR1 LNHDA, CDR2 SQIVND (reference sequence). This CDR3 is built from 15 residues. Trimming at V came to 1 base and at J to 7 bases, leaving 5 bases not matched to a gene. The CDR3, as DNA: TGTGCCAGTAGTATAGTGGACAGGGATGACGGGGAGCTGTTTTTT. Encoded protein: CASSIVDRDDGELFF. The full variable domain, completed using reference TRBV19 and TRBJ2-2, is DGGITQSPKYLFRKEGQNVTLSCEQNLNHDAMYWYRQDPGQGLRLIYYSQIVNDFQKGDIAEGYSVSREKKESFPLTVTSAQKNPTAFYLCASSIVDRDDGELFFGEGSRLTVL.

The genes are TRBV19 and TRBJ1-3; a weak D match, TRBD1 (6 bases). The CDR3 sequence is 18 residues long. Trimming pared 6 bases from V and 0 bases from J, leaving 21 bases between. CDR1 LNHDA and CDR2 SQIVND come from the germline V gene (reference sequence). CDR3 loop: CASRGWFGTPGSGNTIYF. CDR3 nucleotide sequence: TGTGCCAGTAGAGGGTGGTTCGGGACACCGGGCTCTGGAAACACCATATATTTT.

This CDR3 is CASSVGDSYGYTF. The CDR3 DNA sequence: TGTGCCAGCAGCGTAGGGGACAGCTATGGCTACACCTTC. The chain links TRBV9 to TRBJ1-2; 7 positions agree with TRBD1. Trimming removed 0 bases from V and 4 bases from J; junction bases left unmatched: 0. The CDR3 is made up of 13 amino acids. Germline-derived CDR1 and CDR2 are SGDLS and YYNGEE.

This clone has a handful of counts. The rearrangement joins TRBV12-3 or TRBV12-4 to TRBJ1-2; D call uncertain. The CDR3 extends over 13 amino acids. V was trimmed by 3 bases and J by 4 bases, leaving 9 bases between them. The CDR3 nucleotides read TGTGCCAGCAGTTTTGGGCGCCTCTATGGCTACACCTTC. Translation: CASSFGRLYGYTF.

The chain has TRBV11-2 and TRBJ2-2; TRBD2 aligns across 11 bases. The germline V gene has CDR1 SGHAT and CDR2 FQNNGV. V dropped 3 bases and J dropped 4; count of bases not matched to a gene: 1. The CDR3 covers 15 residues. The DNA of the CDR3 is TGTGCCAGCAGCTTTAGCGGGAGGGCCACCGGGGAGCTGTTTTTT. It yields the protein CASSFSGRATGELFF. The whole variable domain, filled in from reference TRBV11-2 and TRBJ2-2, reads EAGVAQSPRYKIIEKRQSVAFWCNPISGHATLYWYQQILGQGPKLLIQFQNNGVVDDSQLPKDRFSAERLKGVDSTLKIQPAKLEDSAVYLCASSFSGRATGELFFGEGSRLTVL.

This chain joins TRBV12-3 or TRBV12-4 and TRBJ1-2, with D possibly matching TRBD1 (6 bases). The CDR3 covers 13 residues. V was shortened by 6 bases and J by 6 bases, with 14 bases between the two germline ends. CDR3 in amino acids: CASSPVAGDGYTF. CDR3 DNA: TGTGCCAGCAGCCCTGTGGCAGGGGATGGCTACACCTTC.